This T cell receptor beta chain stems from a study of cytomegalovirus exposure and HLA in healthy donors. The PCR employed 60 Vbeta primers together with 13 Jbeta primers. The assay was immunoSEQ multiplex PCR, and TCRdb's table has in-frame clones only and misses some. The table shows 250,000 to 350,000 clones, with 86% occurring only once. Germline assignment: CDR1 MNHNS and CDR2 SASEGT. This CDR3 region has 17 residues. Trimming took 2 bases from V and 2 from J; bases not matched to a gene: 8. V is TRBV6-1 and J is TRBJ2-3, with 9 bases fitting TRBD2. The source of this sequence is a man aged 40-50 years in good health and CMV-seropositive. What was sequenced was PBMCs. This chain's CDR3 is CASSEWNSGSYTDTQYF. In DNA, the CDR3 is TGTGCCAGCAGTGAATGGAATAGCGGGAGTTACACAGATACGCAGTATTTT.